Shown below are 25 T cell receptor beta chains from a single sample sequenced in a study of blood T cells in healthy people across ages. Combining a sample-barcoded 5' primer with a J-beta primer mix, a second PCR ran for roughly 6 to 12 cycles. TCRdb reanalysed the 5' RACE reads using MiXCR and keeps one entry per CDR3 protein. The repertoire holds more than 900,000 distinct CDR3 sequences, with less than 25% as singletons. This sample was shared with a second study, whose subject was T cells of mothers and their children.

Sequencing input: blood. These receptors originate from a girl aged 2 to 10 in good health.

The chain is built from TRBV19 and TRBJ2-3; 7 bases agree with TRBD1. CDR1 and CDR2 from the germline V gene are LNHDA and SQIVND (reference sequence). The CDR3 is 15 amino acids. V was pared by 3 bases and J by 0 bases, with 3 bases of the junction left unmatched. This chain's CDR3 is CASSIRGQSTDTQYF. The CDR3, as DNA: TGTGCCAGTAGTATCAGGGGACAGAGCACAGATACGCAGTATTTT.

The chain carries TRBV7-2 and TRBJ2-4; D gene ambiguous. There are 15 residues in the CDR3. CDR1 and CDR2 from the germline V gene are SGHTA and FQGNSA. Trimming stripped 2 bases from V and 4 bases from J, with 12 bases between. CDR3 DNA sequence: TGTGCCAGCAGCTTACTGGGAAGATCAAAAAACATTCAGTACTTC. Its protein is CASSLLGRSKNIQYF.

This clonotype occurred a few times. The chain couples TRBV6-2 or TRBV6-3 to TRBJ2-1, with 7 bases lining up with TRBD1. CDR1 is MNHEY, CDR2 SVGEGT, per germline. Unmatched junction bases numbered 19, after V lost 10 bases and J lost 10 bases. This CDR3 region has 15 residues. CDR3 region: CAIGDSGTFFREQFF. The CDR3 nucleotides are TGTGCCATCGGGGACAGCGGAACTTTTTTCCGGGAGCAGTTCTTC.

This chain links TRBV7-2 with TRBJ2-5, with 9 bases aligning to TRBD1. V shed 5 bases and J 4 bases; nucleotides not matched to a gene: 11. The CDR3 spans 16 residues. Germline-derived CDR1 and CDR2 are SGHTA and FQGNSA. The CDR3 loop is CASSPWTGEVGETQYF. The CDR3 DNA is TGTGCCAGCAGCCCTTGGACAGGGGAGGTCGGAGAGACCCAGTACTTC.

J is TRBJ2-3 and V is TRBV10-3; D is possibly TRBD1 (5 bases). This CDR3 has 15 residues. Between the trimmed V and J ends, which lost 7 bases and 6 bases, there was a span of 20 bases. Germline CDR1 ENHRY, CDR2 SYGVKD. CDR3 sequence reads: CAITSAVGPRDTQYF. Here the CDR3 DNA reads TGTGCCATCACATCGGCGGTGGGGCCTAGGGATACGCAGTATTTT.

The gene calls are TRBV7-8 and TRBJ1-2; D remains ambiguous. The CDR3 has 14 residues. V lost 2 bases and J lost 1, with 8 bases in between. Germline CDR1 reads SGHVS; CDR2 reads FQNEAQ. The CDR3 protein is CASSLPDYNYGYTF. CDR3 in DNA: TGTGCCAGCAGCTTACCGGATTATAACTATGGCTACACCTTC.

This clonotype was seen repeatedly, ten times or more. The rearrangement joins TRBV7-6 to TRBJ2-5; TRBD2 agrees at 10 bases. Trimming removed 5 bases from V and 4 bases from J; junction bases left unmatched: 1. Germline V gene sequence: CDR1 SGHVS, CDR2 FNYEAQ. The CDR3 totals 13 residues. The CDR3: CASSRLAGETQYF. The CDR3 DNA reads as TGTGCCAGCAGCCGACTAGCGGGAGAGACCCAGTACTTC.

This clonotype was found a few times. The V and J genes are TRBV9 and TRBJ2-7; D might be TRBD2 (6 bases). Germline V gene data show CDR1 as SGDLS and CDR2 as YYNGEE. V was pared by 0 bases and J by 7 bases, with 17 bases between. CDR3 length: 15 residues. The CDR3 loop is CASSVGLPTAGEQYF. CDR3 DNA sequence: TGTGCCAGCAGCGTAGGACTTCCTACGGCGGGGGAGCAGTACTTC.

CDR3 region: CASSTLKAYEQYF. CDR3 DNA: TGTGCCAGCAGCACACTAAAGGCCTACGAGCAGTACTTC. The V call is TRBV5-6, the J call TRBJ2-7, with no clear D. CDR1 SGHDT and CDR2 YYEEEE come from the germline V gene. This CDR3 contains 13 residues. The V end lost 4 bases, the J end lost 2 bases, and 10 bases lay between the germline ends.

This chain's CDR3 is CASSFTPAYGYTF. The DNA for the CDR3 is TGTGCCAGCAGTTTTACCCCGGCGTACGGCTACACCTTC. The chain joins TRBV27 to TRBJ1-2; D ambiguous. Germline CDR1 reads MNHEY; CDR2 reads SMNVEV (reference sequence). Trimming took 3 bases from V and 8 from J, leaving 13 bases between them. There are 13 residues in the CDR3.

The chain recombines TRBV2 with TRBJ2-5, with 9 positions matching TRBD1. The J call could be wrong; TRBJ2-7 is a better fit for the DNA end. The CDR3 length is 14 residues. CDR1 and CDR2 from the germline V gene are SNHLY and FYNNEI. CDR3 nucleotides: TGTGCCAGCAGTTTGTGGGGACAGGGCTCCGAGCAGTACTTC. This encodes CASSLWGQGSEQYF.

This clonotype was detected only a few times. The CDR3 sequence is CASMGQGSSYNEQFF. The CDR3, as DNA: TGTGCCAGCATGGGGCAGGGGAGCTCCTACAATGAGCAGTTCTTC. The chain recombines TRBV6-5 with TRBJ2-1; D may be TRBD1 (6 bases). The CDR3 consists of 15 residues. Between the trimmed V and J ends, which lost 7 bases and 0 bases, there was a span of 13 bases. CDR1 is MNHEY and CDR2 is SVGAGI in the germline V gene.

This sequence joins TRBV24-1 and TRBJ1-2, with TRBD1 matching over 8 bases. V trimming: 3 bases; J trimming: 2 bases; junction bases outside the gene matches: 4. Per the germline V gene, CDR1 is KGHDR and CDR2 is SFDVKD. The CDR3 totals 15 residues. CDR3 residues: CATSDPGTGNYGYTF. CDR3 bases: TGTGCCACCAGTGATCCCGGGACAGGAAACTATGGCTACACCTTC.

This clonotype is a singleton in its sample. DNA for the CDR3: TGTGCCAGCAGTTACGTTCCAGGGGCCCCGGCCACCTACAATGAGCAGTTCTTC. Translated: CASSYVPGAPATYNEQFF. The chain links TRBV6-5 to TRBJ2-1, with TRBD1 as a possible D gene (6 bases). The germline V and J ends were trimmed by 2 bases and 2 bases, with 19 bases remaining between them. In germline, CDR1 is MNHEY, CDR2 SVGAGI. This CDR3 region has 18 residues.

The V call is TRBV14, the J call TRBJ2-4; D remains unclear. V lost 2 bases and J lost 8, with 7 bases in between. The CDR3 extends over 12 amino acids. The germline CDR1 and CDR2 sequences are SGHDN and FVKESK. This CDR3 is CASSQSWDIQYF. The CDR3 nucleotides are TGTGCCAGCAGCCAATCATGGGACATTCAGTACTTC.

This clonotype was counted between two and nine times. The CDR3 loop is CASSLRPTGLGGNTIYF. CDR3 DNA: TGTGCCAGCAGCTTACGCCCTACAGGGCTGGGTGGAAACACCATATATTTT. The chain carries TRBV11-2 and TRBJ1-3, with D tentatively TRBD1 (6 bases). The CDR3 contains 17 residues. The germline V gene encodes CDR1 SGHAT and CDR2 FQNNGV. The germline V and J ends were trimmed by 2 bases and 3 bases, with 17 bases remaining between them.

The CDR3 DNA follows: TGTGCCAGCAGGTTTACCGGGACAGGGACAGATACGCAGTATTTT. The encoded protein is CASRFTGTGTDTQYF. The chain has TRBV5-6 and TRBJ2-3; 9 bases map to TRBD1. V dropped 5 bases and J dropped 3; count of bases not matched to a gene: 7. The length of the CDR3 is 15 residues. CDR1 and CDR2 from the germline V gene are SGHDT and YYEEEE. Complete variable domain (other parts from reference TRBV5-6 and TRBJ2-3): DAGVTQSPTHLIKTRGQQVTLRCSPKSGHDTVSWYQQALGQGPQFIFQYYEEEERQRGNFPDRFSGHQFPNYSSELNVNALLLGDSALYLCASRFTGTGTDTQYFGPGTRLTVL.

This clonotype showed up many times. At one of its ends the junction is not consistent with the germline gene, which may arise from a read error. The chain has TRBV13 and TRBJ2-5, with D perhaps being TRBD1 or TRBD2 (5 bases each). The CDR3 runs 14 residues. Germline V gives CDR1 PRHDT, CDR2 FYEKMQ (reference sequence). The CDR3: CASSLGGQGETQYF. CDR3 nucleotides: TGCGCCAGCAGCTTGGGCGGGCAGGGAGAGACCCAGTACTTC.

The rearrangement links TRBV6-1 to TRBJ2-1, with 14 bases identical to TRBD2. This CDR3 has 15 residues. V gave up 4 bases and J gave up 9 bases; unmatched junction bases: 5. In germline, CDR1 is MNHNS, CDR2 SASEGT. The CDR3 loop reads CASSGLAGGRGEQFF. The CDR3 nucleotides read TGTGCCAGCAGTGGACTAGCGGGGGGGCGGGGTGAGCAGTTCTTC.

The rearrangement links TRBV12-3 or TRBV12-4 to TRBJ2-2; D is unclear. With 8 bases removed from V and 7 bases from J, the gap between germline ends came to 14 bases. The CDR3 covers 13 residues. The CDR3 region is CASERENGGELFF. Written as DNA, the CDR3 is TGTGCCAGCGAGAGAGAGAACGGCGGGGAGCTGTTTTTT.

The chain employs TRBV24-1 and TRBJ2-3, with D unresolved. The CDR3 sequence is 13 residues long. V lost 4 bases, J lost 5 bases, and 9 bases lay in between. CDR1 is KGHDR and CDR2 is SFDVKD in the germline V gene. The CDR3 loop reads CATSETVIDTQYF. Written as DNA, the CDR3 is TGTGCCACCAGTGAGACGGTTATAGATACGCAGTATTTT.

The rearrangement uses TRBV28 and TRBJ2-5; 8 nucleotides match TRBD1. The J call may be faulty, since TRBJ2-1 better matches the DNA end. CDR3 size: 12 residues. Per germline, CDR1 MDHEN and CDR2 SYDVKM. The CDR3 region is CASGQGLNEQFF. The CDR3 nucleotides read TGTGCCAGCGGACAGGGCCTCAATGAGCAGTTCTTC.

This clonotype occurred a few times. The gene calls are TRBV12-3 or TRBV12-4 and TRBJ2-1, with 13 bases aligning to TRBD2. Unmatched junction bases numbered 7, after V lost 3 bases and J lost 8 bases. There are 16 residues in the CDR3. The CDR3 loop is CASSFFITSGRDEQFF. CDR3 coding DNA: TGTGCCAGCAGTTTTTTTATTACTAGCGGGAGGGATGAGCAGTTCTTC.

This chain links TRBV6-1 with TRBJ1-1; 7 nucleotides align to TRBD1. J lost 0 bases, V lost 10 bases, and 5 bases had no gene match. The CDR3 runs 13 residues. The germline V gene encodes CDR1 MNHNS and CDR2 SASEGT. The CDR3 nucleotides are TGTGCCAACAGGGGCATTCTGAACACTGAAGCTTTCTTT. Protein sequence: CANRGILNTEAFF.

In DNA form, the CDR3 reads TGTGCCAGCAGCTTAGGGGGACTTTTCGGAAAGAATGAGCAGTTCTTC. This sequence encodes CASSLGGLFGKNEQFF. The V and J genes are TRBV13 and TRBJ2-7; D possibly corresponds to TRBD2 (6 bases). The DNA end is a closer match to TRBJ2-1, so the J assignment may be wrong. This CDR3 is built from 16 residues. Per the germline V gene, CDR1 is PRHDT and CDR2 is FYEKMQ (reference sequence).